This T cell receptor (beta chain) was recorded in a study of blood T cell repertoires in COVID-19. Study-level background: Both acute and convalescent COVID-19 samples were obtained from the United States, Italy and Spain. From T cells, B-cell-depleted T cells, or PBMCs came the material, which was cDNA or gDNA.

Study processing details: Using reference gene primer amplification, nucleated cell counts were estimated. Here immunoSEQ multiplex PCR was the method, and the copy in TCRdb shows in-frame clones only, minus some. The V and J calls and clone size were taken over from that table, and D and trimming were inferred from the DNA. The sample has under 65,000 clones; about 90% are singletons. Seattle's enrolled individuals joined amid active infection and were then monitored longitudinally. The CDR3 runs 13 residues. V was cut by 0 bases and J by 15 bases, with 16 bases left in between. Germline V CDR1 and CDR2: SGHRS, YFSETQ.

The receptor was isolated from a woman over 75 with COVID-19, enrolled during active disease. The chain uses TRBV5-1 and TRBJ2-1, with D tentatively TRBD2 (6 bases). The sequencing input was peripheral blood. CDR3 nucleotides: TGCGCCAGCAGCTTGGAGGCAGGGAGGATTCGGTTCTTC. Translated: CASSLEAGRIRFF.